A single sample is the source of the 25 T cell receptor beta chains below, sequenced in a study of cytomegalovirus exposure and HLA in healthy donors. PCR amplification relied on 60 Vbeta primers (plus 13 Jbeta primers). Libraries were prepared by immunoSEQ multiplex PCR; TCRdb keeps only in-frame clonotypes and omits some of them. Here the sample spans about 150,000 clones, about 83% being singletons. The specimen was PBMCs. These TCRs come from a girl aged 5 to 17 in good health and CMV-seropositive.

The chain carries TRBV5-4 and TRBJ1-2; 10 bases are a match to TRBD1. V lost 4 bases to trimming and J lost 1 base; unmatched junction nucleotides: 4. The germline V gene encodes CDR1 SGHNT and CDR2 YYREEE (reference sequence). The CDR3 loop spans 15 amino acids. The CDR3 DNA reads as TGTGCCAGCAGCATAGGGACAGGGGTTAACTATGGCTACACCTTC. Translation: CASSIGTGVNYGYTF.

The V call is TRBV4-1, the J call TRBJ2-1, with 12 bases identical to TRBD2. Germline V lookup: CDR1 MGHRA, CDR2 YSYEKL. Trimming removed 0 bases from V and 4 bases from J; junction bases left unmatched: 10. The CDR3 contains 19 residues. In nucleotides, the CDR3 is TGCGCCAGCAGCCAAGATCCACCCCGACTAGCGGGGGTATACAATGAGCAGTTCTTC. This translates into CASSQDPPRLAGVYNEQFF.

This clone is a singleton in its sample. The chain is built from TRBV5-1 and TRBJ1-2; tentatively, D is TRBD1 (5 bases). The CDR3 is made up of 11 amino acids. V gave up 4 bases and J gave up 4 bases, with 5 bases separating them. In germline, CDR1 is SGHRS, CDR2 YFSETQ. DNA of the CDR3: TGCGCCAGCAGCGACAGCTATGGCTACACCTTC. Its protein product is CASSDSYGYTF.

The CDR3 loop reads CASREQGVGGNTIYF. CDR3 bases: TGTGCCAGCAGGGAACAGGGTGTTGGTGGAAACACCATATATTTT. The J gene is TRBJ1-3, the V gene TRBV7-9; D perhaps matches TRBD1 (6 bases). CDR1 is SEHNR and CDR2 is FQNEAQ in the germline V gene (reference sequence). The V end lost 6 bases, the J end lost 3 bases, and 15 bases lay between the germline ends. This CDR3 comprises 15 residues.

This chain uses TRBV13 with TRBJ1-1; D call uncertain. V shed 5 bases and J shed 1 base, with 11 bases lying between them. The CDR3 contains 14 residues. CDR1 and CDR2 from the germline V gene are PRHDT and FYEKMQ (reference sequence). CDR3 loop: CASSPYGSNTEAFF. CDR3 DNA: TGTGCCAGCAGCCCGTACGGGTCGAACACTGAAGCTTTCTTT. Using reference TRBV13 and TRBJ1-1 for the parts outside the CDR3, the full variable domain is AAGVIQSPRHLIKEKRETATLKCYPIPRHDTVYWYQQGPGQDPQFLISFYEKMQSDKGSIPDRFSAQQFSDYHSELNMSSLELGDSALYFCASSPYGSNTEAFFGQGTRLTVV.

The genes are TRBV7-3 and TRBJ2-6; TRBD1 is a possible D gene (5 bases). Germline CDR1 and CDR2: SGHTA and FQGTGA. V was cut by 5 bases and J by 0 bases, with 11 bases left in between. The length of the CDR3 is 16 residues. The CDR3 loop reads CASSRQILSGANVLTF. The CDR3 DNA reads TGTGCCAGCAGCCGACAGATCCTCTCTGGGGCCAACGTCCTGACTTTC.

V and J are TRBV6-6 and TRBJ2-7; TRBD1 agrees at 8 bases. Trimming took 8 bases from V and 2 from J; bases not matched to a gene: 5. The CDR3 totals 13 residues. Germline lookup yields CDR1 MNHNY and CDR2 SVGAGI (reference sequence). The CDR3 DNA reads as TGTGCCAGCTGGGCAGGGGGCACCTACGAGCAGTACTTC. Translated: CASWAGGTYEQYF.

The V and J genes are TRBV7-3 and TRBJ1-1; the match to TRBD1 covers 8 bases. The CDR3 extends over 15 amino acids. The germline CDR1 and CDR2 sequences are SGHTA and FQGTGA. V gave up 3 bases and J gave up 1 base; unmatched junction bases: 4. DNA for the CDR3: TGTGCCAGCAGCTTGGGACAGGCTCCGAACACTGAAGCTTTCTTT. It codes for CASSLGQAPNTEAFF. The complete variable domain, with remaining parts taken from reference TRBV7-3 and TRBJ1-1, reads GAGVSQTPSNKVTEKGKYVELRCDPISGHTALYWYRQSLGQGPEFLIYFQGTGAADDSGLPNDRFFAVRPEGSVSTLKIQRTERGDSAVYLCASSLGQAPNTEAFFGQGTRLTVV.

V usage is TRBV10-2 and J usage is TRBJ1-1; 7 bases agree with TRBD1. The CDR3 has 14 residues. Germline CDR1 WSHSY, CDR2 SAAADI. The V and J ends lost 3 bases and 6 bases, in that order; junction bases with no gene match: 7. The CDR3 loop reads CASSDYGQAAEAFF. In nucleotides, the CDR3 is TGCGCCAGCAGTGACTACGGACAGGCAGCTGAAGCTTTCTTT.

The sample holds one count of this clone. V and J are TRBV29-1 and TRBJ2-5; 13 bases map to TRBD2. The CDR3 runs to 15 residues. Germline loops: CDR1 SQVTM, CDR2 ANQGSEA. V shed 4 bases and J 5 bases; nucleotides not matched to a gene: 7. The CDR3 sequence: CSVGTSGGMAETQYF. CDR3 in DNA: TGCAGCGTTGGGACTAGCGGGGGAATGGCGGAGACCCAGTACTTC. The full variable domain, rest sourced from reference TRBV29-1 and TRBJ2-5, is SAVISQKPSRDICQRGTSLTIQCQVDSQVTMMFWYRQQPGQSLTLIATANQGSEATYESGFVIDKFPISRPNLTFSTLTVSNMSPEDSSIYLCSVGTSGGMAETQYFGPGTRLLVL.

The chain is built from TRBV9 and TRBJ2-1; possibly TRBD1 for D (5 bases). The CDR3 has 12 amino acids. V dropped 3 bases and J dropped 8 bases, with 9 bases sitting between them. In germline, CDR1 is SGDLS, CDR2 YYNGEE. Here the CDR3 DNA reads TGTGCCAGCAGCGGGGGCACCTATGAGCAGTTCTTC. It encodes CASSGGTYEQFF.

This sequence joins TRBV6-5 and TRBJ1-1; TRBD1 matches 7 bases. Trimming removed 5 bases from V and 4 bases from J; junction bases left unmatched: 4. CDR1 and CDR2 (germline): MNHEY, SVGAGI. The CDR3 has 13 amino acids. The CDR3 region has the DNA TGTGCCAGCAGTCGGGACAGCATCACTGAAGCTTTCTTT. It encodes CASSRDSITEAFF.

The V gene is TRBV27, the J gene TRBJ2-3, with D possibly TRBD2 on 5 matching bases. The CDR3 length is 13 residues. The germline V gene encodes CDR1 MNHEY and CDR2 SMNVEV (reference sequence). V shed 0 bases and J shed 8 bases, with 9 bases lying between them. CDR3 loop: CASSLSPRGTQYF. CDR3 nucleotide sequence: TGTGCCAGCAGTTTATCGCCCCGGGGTACGCAGTATTTT.

This chain links TRBV19 with TRBJ1-5; D might be TRBD1 (6 bases). Trimming cost V 9 bases and J 9 bases, with 30 bases left between them. The CDR3 is made up of 17 amino acids. Looked up from germline, CDR1 is LNHDA and CDR2 is SQIVND (reference sequence). In nucleotides, the CDR3 is TGTGCCAGCACTGACAGGCCCCTCTCGATGGGGGAACGGCCCCAGCATTTT. Translation: CASTDRPLSMGERPQHF.

The CDR3 reads CASSAGTRQFF. CDR3 sequence (DNA): TGTGCCAGCAGTGCCGGGACTAGGCAGTTCTTC. The V and J genes are TRBV2 and TRBJ2-1; 8 nucleotides match TRBD2. Germline V gene sequence: CDR1 SNHLY, CDR2 FYNNEI. The CDR3 loop spans 11 amino acids. Trimming took 4 bases from V and 12 from J; bases not matched to a gene: 2.

V usage is TRBV19 and J usage is TRBJ1-2, with 8 bases that match TRBD1. From germline, CDR1 is LNHDA and CDR2 SQIVND (reference sequence). The CDR3 extends over 14 amino acids. Trimming cost V 9 bases and J 5 bases; bases outside gene matches: 11. Here the CDR3 reads CASAGQGRHYGYTF. The CDR3 bases are TGTGCCAGCGCCGGACAGGGCCGACATTATGGCTACACCTTC. Looking up the rest from reference TRBV19 and TRBJ1-2 gives the full variable domain: DGGITQSPKYLFRKEGQNVTLSCEQNLNHDAMYWYRQDPGQGLRLIYYSQIVNDFQKGDIAEGYSVSREKKESFPLTVTSAQKNPTAFYLCASAGQGRHYGYTFGSGTRLTVV.

V and J are TRBV27 and TRBJ1-1; 12 bases line up with TRBD1. Per the germline V gene, CDR1 is MNHEY and CDR2 is SMNVEV (reference sequence). The V gene end was trimmed by 1 base and the J gene end by 7 bases; junction bases not matched to a gene: 7. The CDR3 extends over 16 amino acids. The CDR3 loop reads CASSLYAGTGGVEAFF. The CDR3 DNA reads TGTGCCAGCAGTTTATACGCCGGGACAGGGGGCGTTGAAGCTTTCTTT.

The CDR3 loop reads CASGGSGGPETQYF. In nucleotides, the CDR3 is TGTGCTAGTGGGGGTAGCGGGGGCCCTGAGACCCAGTACTTC. The chain is built from TRBV12-5 and TRBJ2-5; TRBD2 matches 9 bases. After removal of 6 bases from V and 5 bases from J, the junction contained 7 bases not matched to a gene. Germline lookup yields CDR1 LGHNT and CDR2 FRNRAP. This CDR3 is built from 14 residues.

V usage is TRBV10-3 and J usage is TRBJ1-1; D is unresolved. V lost 7 bases and J lost 0, with 9 bases in between. From germline, CDR1 is ENHRY and CDR2 SYGVKD. There are 13 residues in the CDR3. The CDR3 is CAIKTEMNTEAFF. In nucleotides, the CDR3 is TGTGCCATCAAAACGGAGATGAACACTGAAGCTTTCTTT.

The chain has TRBV5-1 and TRBJ2-1, with a tentative D call TRBD1 (6 bases). CDR1 SGHRS and CDR2 YFSETQ come from the germline V gene. The CDR3 spans 16 residues. Trimming cost V 0 bases and J 2 bases, with 12 bases left between them. Here the CDR3 reads CASSLGAGVTYNEQFF. The CDR3 bases are TGCGCCAGCAGCTTGGGGGCAGGGGTCACCTACAATGAGCAGTTCTTC.

The gene calls are TRBV10-3 and TRBJ2-7, with D possibly TRBD1 on 5 matching bases. The V gene lost 3 bases and the J gene lost 3 bases, with 12 bases spanning the gap. The CDR3 spans 14 residues. Germline loops: CDR1 ENHRY, CDR2 SYGVKD. The chain's CDR3 is CAISENDSSYEQYF. CDR3 bases: TGTGCCATCAGTGAAAATGACAGCAGCTACGAGCAGTACTTC.

The chain recombines TRBV27 with TRBJ1-6; D is perhaps TRBD1 (5 bases). Germline V lookup: CDR1 MNHEY, CDR2 SMNVEV (reference sequence). The CDR3 is 15 residues long. V gave up 7 bases and J gave up 3 bases, with 13 bases separating them. The CDR3 coding sequence is TGTGCCAGCACCCCCGGGGGGGGCTATAATTCACCCCTCCACTTT. Protein: CASTPGGGYNSPLHF.

The V gene is TRBV5-1, the J gene TRBJ1-1, with D uncertain. There are 13 residues in the CDR3. Germline V lookup: CDR1 SGHRS, CDR2 YFSETQ. Trimming left V 0 bases short and J 6 bases short, with 9 bases between. This chain's CDR3 is CASSLAVVAEAFF. The CDR3 nucleotides are TGCGCCAGCAGCTTGGCCGTCGTCGCTGAAGCTTTCTTT. The full variable domain, in which reference TRBV5-1 and TRBJ1-1 provide the parts outside the CDR3, is KAGVTQTPRYLIKTRGQQVTLSCSPISGHRSVSWYQQTPGQGLQFLFEYFSETQRNKGNFPGRFSGRQFSNSRSEMNVSTLELGDSALYLCASSLAVVAEAFFGQGTRLTVV.

The chain carries TRBV6-1 and TRBJ2-5, with a tentative D call TRBD1 (5 bases). Germline V gene sequence: CDR1 MNHNS, CDR2 SASEGT. V lost 3 bases to trimming and J lost 2 bases, with 16 bases between them. The CDR3 totals 16 residues. Written as DNA, the CDR3 is TGTGCCAGCAGTGATTCGGCAGGGAACAAACAAGAGACCCAGTACTTC. This translates into CASSDSAGNKQETQYF.

This clone was counted only a few times. The J gene is TRBJ1-2, the V gene TRBV29-1, with D perhaps TRBD1 (6 bases). The V end was cut by 6 bases, the J end by 6 bases, with 11 bases between. Germline V gives CDR1 SQVTM, CDR2 ANQGSEA. The CDR3 is made up of 11 amino acids. CDR3 bases: TGCAGCGTCCAACACAGGGATGGCTACACCTTC. Translation: CSVQHRDGYTF.